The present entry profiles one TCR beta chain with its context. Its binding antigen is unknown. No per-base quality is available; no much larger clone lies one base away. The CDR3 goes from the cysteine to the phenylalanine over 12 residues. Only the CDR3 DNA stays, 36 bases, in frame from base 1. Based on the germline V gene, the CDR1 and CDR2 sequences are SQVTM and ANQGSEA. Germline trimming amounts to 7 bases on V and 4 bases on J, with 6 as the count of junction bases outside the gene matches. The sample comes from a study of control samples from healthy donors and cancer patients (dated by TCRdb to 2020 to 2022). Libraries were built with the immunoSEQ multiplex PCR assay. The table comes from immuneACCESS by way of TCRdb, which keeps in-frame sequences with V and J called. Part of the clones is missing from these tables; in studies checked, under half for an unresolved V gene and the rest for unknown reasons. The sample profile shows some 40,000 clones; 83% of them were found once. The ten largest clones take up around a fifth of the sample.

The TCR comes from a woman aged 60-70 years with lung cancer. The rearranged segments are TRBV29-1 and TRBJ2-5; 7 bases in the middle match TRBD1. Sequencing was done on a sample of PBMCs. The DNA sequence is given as TGCAGCGCTAGGACAGGCCTAGAGACCCAGTACTTC. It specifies CSARTGLETQYF.